This section outlines one T cell receptor beta chain sequence together with its context. V was clipped by 3 bases and J by 7 bases; unmatched bases: 9. This CDR3 has 16 residues. Germline V gene sequence: CDR1 MNHEY, CDR2 SMNVEV (reference sequence). This record comes from a study of blood T cell repertoires in COVID-19. The overall study: Acute-phase and convalescent COVID-19 samples originated in the United States, Italy and Spain. The analysed material was cDNA or gDNA that came from T cells, B-cell-depleted T cells, or PBMCs.

The table came from immunoSEQ multiplex PCR; TCRdb's copy has only in-frame clones and leaves some out. The repertoire holds about 200,000 clones, with about 78% as singletons. Sequencing was carried out using peripheral blood. V gene TRBV27 combines with J gene TRBJ1-2; TRBD1 matches at 12 bases. The receptor was isolated from a woman in her 70s with acute or convalescent COVID-19. CDR3 region: CASSFAGTGGASGYTF. For the CDR3, the DNA is TGTGCCAGCAGTTTCGCCGGGACAGGGGGCGCCTCTGGCTACACCTTC.